This TCR beta chain stems from a study of OX40 agonist ivuxolimab in advanced cancers. Looking at the study overall: Ivuxolimab was an agonistic, fully human IgG2 monoclonal antibody directed against OX40 (CD134), a costimulatory receptor. The purpose of peripheral TCRbeta sequencing was to test whether ivuxolimab changed TCR sequence diversity and led to clonal T-cell expansion. Three dose-escalation patients achieved partial responses, one with hepatocellular carcinoma and two with cutaneous melanoma. Among the approximately 54 dose-escalation patients, some 20 had hepatocellular carcinoma, 15 or so melanoma, 9 renal cell carcinoma and 9 head and neck cancer. The dose-escalation cohort was 80% to 90% male with a mean age of 60 years, ranging from 23 to 79. Patients were allowed to have had prior anti-PD-1, anti-PD-L1 or anti-CTLA-4 therapy, and around 41% of the dose-escalation patients had previously received checkpoint inhibitors. Intravenous ivuxolimab was administered to patients every 2 weeks at six dose levels: 0.01, 0.1, 0.3, 1.5, 3 and 10 mg/kg. The paper reports the monotherapy dose-escalation portion (N ≈ 50 patients) of the phase I ivuxolimab trial. Points the paper makes about the study in general: Low levels of normalized T-cell clonal expansion were also seen in some patients who did not respond. Clonal expansion of both CD4+ and CD8+ blood T cells was observed from baseline to week 6 at doses 0.1 to 3.0 mg/kg. Partial responders in the 0.1-3.0 mg/kg groups had among the lowest normalized peripheral clonal expansion, especially among CD8+ T cells. The antigen specificity of the peripheral T cells that underwent clonal expansion was not determined. On average, CD8+ T cells showed more expanded clones than CD4+ T cells after ivuxolimab.

Points on this clone: No cognate antigen has been identified for it. Base qualities were left out, and no much larger clone turns up one base away.

Taken from the germline V gene, the CDR1 and CDR2 loops are SNHLY and FYNNEI. The trim is 5 bases for V and 5 bases for J, with a gap of 18 bases between the germline ends. From its cysteine to its phenylalanine, the CDR3 spans 15 amino acids. Left in the record is the CDR3 DNA by itself, 45 bases read in frame from the first base. For sequencing of the TCRbeta CDR3 region, genomic DNA was extracted from the sorted cells. TCRbeta CDR3 regions were sequenced using the immunoSEQ Assay. Held by TCRdb, this immuneACCESS table contains in-frame sequences only and omits some clones. Under half of the omission traces to an unresolved V gene where checked; the cause of the rest is unknown. Present in this sample are around 50,000 clones, roughly 90% of which were seen just once. Jointly, the top ten make up less than 0.75% of the sample. The trial excluded patients who had a history of autoimmune disease or who were on systemic immunosuppression. Peripheral blood for TCR sequencing was drawn from every dose cohort at baseline, at cycle 4 day 1 and at cycle 7 day 1. The samples were taken from a phase I, first-in-human, multicenter, open-label dose-escalation trial of ivuxolimab. Adults with locally advanced or metastatic melanoma, renal cell carcinoma, hepatocellular carcinoma or head and neck squamous cell carcinoma were enrolled in the trial. Before TCR sequencing, CD4+ T cells and CD8+ T cells were sorted from peripheral blood as separate populations.

The clonotype comes from an adult with an advanced solid tumor such as melanoma, head and neck, liver or kidney cancer. The specimen was CD4+ or CD8+ T cells sorted from blood, collected in a trial of the OX40 agonist ivuxolimab. The sequence joins TRBV2 to TRBJ2-5, with the D gene uncertain. The DNA sequence follows: TGTGCCAGCAGTCCCAAAAATCCAATAGGGGAGACCCAGTACTTC. This translates into CASSPKNPIGETQYF.